The 26 T cell receptor beta chains below all came from one sample that was sequenced in a study of blood T cells in healthy people across ages. The use of a sample-barcoded 5' primer and a J-beta primer mix characterized a second PCR of roughly 6 to 11 cycles. MiXCR, applied by TCRdb to the 5' RACE reads, yields one record per CDR3 protein. The sample has about 680,000 distinct CDR3 sequences, roughly 50% seen once. The sequencing input was blood. Receptors were obtained from a woman aged 55-69 years in good health.

The gene calls are TRBV29-1 and TRBJ2-1, with 7 bases fitting TRBD2. Germline values: CDR1 SQVTM, CDR2 ANQGSEA. This CDR3 region has 12 residues. J gave up 6 bases and V 4 bases, and 3 bases lay outside the gene matches. DNA of the CDR3: TGCAGCGTTGTGATAGCGGGCAATGAGCAGTTCTTC. Its protein is CSVVIAGNEQFF.

V is TRBV28 and J is TRBJ2-1, with D hard to call. The CDR3 covers 16 residues. Per germline, CDR1 MDHEN and CDR2 SYDVKM. V was shortened by 0 bases and J by 2 bases, with 11 bases between the two germline ends. CDR3 DNA: TGTGCCAGCAGTTTATGGCAGGTCAGGACCTACAATGAGCAGTTCTTC. It translates to CASSLWQVRTYNEQFF.

The rearrangement links TRBV5-1 to TRBJ1-1, with TRBD1 matching 10 bases. Looked up from germline, CDR1 is SGHRS and CDR2 is YFSETQ. The CDR3 spans 15 residues. J lost 4 bases, V lost 6 bases, and 9 bases had no gene match. DNA for the CDR3: TGCGCCAGCACCTCGGGACAGGGGTTGGGCACTGAAGCTTTCTTT. It encodes CASTSGQGLGTEAFF.

The CDR3 is CASSLVLRDGYTF. The CDR3 DNA reads as TGTGCCAGCAGCTTAGTTCTCAGGGACGGCTACACCTTC. The rearrangement links TRBV7-9 to TRBJ1-2, with TRBD1 as a possible D gene (5 bases). With 1 base removed from V and 8 bases from J, the gap between germline ends came to 11 bases. Per the germline V gene, CDR1 is SEHNR and CDR2 is FQNEAQ (reference sequence). The length of the CDR3 is 13 residues. Looking up the rest from reference TRBV7-9 and TRBJ1-2 gives the full variable domain: DTGVSQNPRHKITKRGQNVTFRCDPISEHNRLYWYRQTLGQGPEFLTYFQNEAQLEKSRLLSDRFSAERPKGSFSTLEIQRTEQGDSAMYLCASSLVLRDGYTFGSGTRLTVV.

A note on this clonotype: A read error may produce the germline difference seen at one junction end. The rearrangement joins TRBV20-1 to TRBJ2-7; TRBD2 is a possible D gene (5 bases). The germline CDR1 and CDR2 sequences are DFQATT and SNEGSKA (reference sequence). The CDR3 spans 14 residues. The CDR3 is CSSRMAPGNYEQYF. The CDR3, as DNA: TGCAGTTCTAGAATGGCCCCCGGGAACTACGAGCAGTACTTC.

This chain connects TRBV2 to TRBJ2-5; 14 nucleotides agree with TRBD2. The junction had 7 bases not matched to a gene; V was cut back by 6 bases and J by 1 base. Germline CDR1 SNHLY, CDR2 FYNNEI. The CDR3 sequence is 17 residues long. CDR3 sequence reads: CASSGTSGGPTQETQYF. CDR3 coding DNA: TGTGCCAGCAGCGGGACTAGCGGGGGCCCTACCCAAGAGACCCAGTACTTC.

The V gene is TRBV25-1, the J gene TRBJ1-2, with 8 bases lining up with TRBD1. Germline lookup yields CDR1 MGHDK and CDR2 SYGVNS. This CDR3 spans 15 amino acids. V lost 6 bases to trimming and J lost 4 bases; unmatched junction nucleotides: 10. CDR3 residues: CASRGTGSGGYGYTF. CDR3 sequence (DNA): TGTGCCAGCAGGGGGACAGGATCGGGCGGCTATGGCTACACCTTC.

For this clonotype: With a much larger clone just one base away, this may be a read error. The V gene is TRBV6-2 or TRBV6-3, the J gene TRBJ2-7; D unresolved. The CDR3 is made up of 12 amino acids. CDR1 and CDR2 (germline): MNHEY, SVGEGT. Trimming took 5 bases from V and 4 from J, leaving 9 bases between them. CDR3 in DNA: TGTGCCAGCAGTCCAAACAGATACGAGCAGTACTTC. Its translation is CASSPNRYEQYF.

This clonotype was seen a handful of times. V and J are TRBV2 and TRBJ2-7, with D unclear. The CDR3 is 15 residues long. V lost 5 bases and J lost 2, with 16 bases in between. Germline lookup yields CDR1 SNHLY and CDR2 FYNNEI. CDR3 protein: CASSSTSFKAYEQYF. The CDR3 bases are TGTGCCAGCAGTTCTACGAGTTTTAAAGCCTACGAGCAGTACTTC.

This sequence joins TRBV4-3 and TRBJ2-2; D is unresolved. Deletions cut 6 bases from V and 1 base from J, with 9 bases between. The CDR3 is made up of 14 amino acids. Germline lookup yields CDR1 LGHNA and CDR2 YSLEER. The CDR3 DNA sequence: TGCGCCAGCAGAAAGAAACTGAACACCGGGGAGCTGTTTTTT. This sequence encodes CASRKKLNTGELFF.

The chain combines TRBV27 with TRBJ2-1, with 9 bases identical to TRBD1. This CDR3 is 15 amino acids long. Germline CDR1 MNHEY, CDR2 SMNVEV (reference sequence). J gave up 3 bases and V 5 bases, and 5 bases lay outside the gene matches. The CDR3 sequence: CASSRGTGLYNEQFF. Here the CDR3 DNA reads TGTGCCAGCAGTCGGGGGACAGGGCTCTACAATGAGCAGTTCTTC.

The J gene is TRBJ1-4, the V gene TRBV20-1; D gene ambiguous. Trimming took off 5 bases at V and 10 bases at J, with 17 bases between the two ends. CDR1 DFQATT and CDR2 SNEGSKA come from the germline V gene (reference sequence). The CDR3 has 13 residues. The CDR3 spells CSAAEVGMGKLFF. In DNA form, the CDR3 reads TGCAGTGCTGCGGAGGTGGGGATGGGAAAACTGTTTTTT.

V and J are TRBV5-1 and TRBJ2-1; D call uncertain. CDR3 length equals 16 residues. Germline CDR1 SGHRS, CDR2 YFSETQ. V lost 2 bases, J lost 1 base, and 13 bases lay in between. For the CDR3, the DNA is TGCGCCAGCAGCTTACCGTCTGGGCGTTCCTACAATGAGCAGTTCTTC. It yields the protein CASSLPSGRSYNEQFF.

Many counts were recorded for this clonotype. The rearrangement uses TRBV29-1 and TRBJ1-2; perhaps TRBD1 as D (5 bases). The germline V gene has CDR1 SQVTM and CDR2 ANQGSEA. V lost 4 bases to trimming and J lost 4 bases, with 13 bases between them. This CDR3 is built from 13 residues. The CDR3 is CSVGTPGPYGYTF. DNA for the CDR3: TGCAGCGTTGGGACACCGGGGCCCTATGGCTACACCTTC.

The chain combines TRBV29-1 with TRBJ2-3; D remains unclear. V was shortened by 8 bases and J by 6 bases, with 15 bases between the two germline ends. Germline V gene lookup returns CDR1 SQVTM and CDR2 ANQGSEA. This CDR3 has 12 residues. CDR3 bases: TGCAGCCATCTATGGCCAGCCGATACGCAGTATTTT. It encodes CSHLWPADTQYF.

The chain uses TRBV20-1 and TRBJ2-5; D not certain. TRBJ2-7 matches the DNA end more closely, so the J call is doubtful. Germline CDR1 DFQATT, CDR2 SNEGSKA (reference sequence). This CDR3 comprises 13 residues. CDR3 in DNA: TGCAGTGCTAGAGATTCGCGCCAGTTCGAGCAGTACTTC. Encoded protein: CSARDSRQFEQYF.

This clonotype was recorded only once. A much larger clone sits a single nucleotide away, making a read error possible. This sequence joins TRBV7-3 and TRBJ1-2, with 9 bases fitting TRBD1. Germline loops: CDR1 SGHTA, CDR2 FQGTGA. There are 14 residues in the CDR3. The CDR3 DNA follows: TGTGCCCGCAGCCCACAGGGGGCTGGGGGTGGCTACACCTTC. It translates to CARSPQGAGGGYTF.

This rearrangement joins TRBV7-2 to TRBJ2-7; a weak D match, TRBD2 (5 bases). The DNA end is a closer match to TRBJ2-5, so the J assignment may be wrong. The CDR3 totals 13 residues. In germline, CDR1 is SGHTA, CDR2 FQGNSA. Written as DNA, the CDR3 is TGTGCCAGCAGCTCTAGCTTTCGGGAGACCCAGTACTTC. Its translation is CASSSSFRETQYF.

The rearrangement joins TRBV6-6 to TRBJ2-5, with 7 bases lining up with TRBD2. CDR1 and CDR2 (germline): MNHNY, SVGAGI (reference sequence). Trimming at V came to 5 bases and at J to 11 bases, leaving 14 bases not matched to a gene. This CDR3 spans 14 amino acids. The CDR3 DNA sequence: TGTGCCAGCAGTAGTGGGGGGGAGAGTCGGGAGCAGTACTTC. This sequence encodes CASSSGGESREQYF.

The J gene is TRBJ2-1, the V gene TRBV5-8, with D unresolved. With 0 bases removed from V and 12 bases from J, the gap between germline ends came to 10 bases. Germline loops: CDR1 SGHTS, CDR2 YDEGEE. There are 12 residues in the CDR3. The CDR3 DNA follows: TGTGCCAGCAGCTTGGCGAGGAGAGGGCAGTTCTTC. Protein product: CASSLARRGQFF. Full variable domain (missing parts from reference TRBV5-8 and TRBJ2-1): EAGVTQSPTHLIKTRGQQATLRCSPISGHTSVYWYQQALGLGLQFLLWYDEGEERNRGNFPPRFSGRQFPNYSSELNVNALELEDSALYLCASSLARRGQFFGPGTRLTVL.

This sequence joins TRBV5-5 and TRBJ2-1; D tentatively reads TRBD1 or TRBD2 (5 bases each). Germline V gene sequence: CDR1 SGHKS, CDR2 YYEKEE (reference sequence). The length of the CDR3 is 13 residues. V was shortened by 0 bases and J by 8 bases, with 9 bases between the two germline ends. The CDR3 region is CASSLGGVDEQFF. Written as DNA, the CDR3 is TGTGCCAGCAGCTTGGGAGGGGTGGATGAGCAGTTCTTC.

This clonotype was found a few times. The rearrangement links TRBV2 to TRBJ2-1, with D perhaps TRBD2 (6 bases). The V gene's germline CDR1 is SNHLY and CDR2 FYNNEI. Trimming left V 6 bases short and J 13 bases short, with 19 bases between. CDR3 length: 13 amino acids. CDR3 loop: CASRRDSQSSQFF. The CDR3 DNA follows: TGTGCCAGCAGACGGGACTCGCAATCCTCACAGTTCTTC.

The table lists this clonotype with a few counts. The chain employs TRBV28 and TRBJ2-7; tentatively, D is TRBD1 or TRBD2 (6 bases each). V was clipped by 8 bases and J by 4 bases, with 9 bases between them. Germline V gene sequence: CDR1 MDHEN, CDR2 SYDVKM. CDR3 length: 11 amino acids. The CDR3 coding sequence is TGTGCCAGCGTAGGGGGGTACGAGCAGTACTTC. It codes for CASVGGYEQYF.

As concerns this clonotype: A junction boundary mismatches the germline segment, possibly from a read error. The gene calls are TRBV4-3 and TRBJ2-3; TRBD2 agrees at 7 bases. This CDR3 is 15 amino acids long. The germline V gene has CDR1 LGHNA and CDR2 YSLEER. This CDR3 reads CASSQDLVRGDTRYF. The CDR3 DNA reads as TGCGCCAGCAGCCAAGATCTGGTCCGGGGGGATACGCGGTATTTT.

This clonotype has just a few counts. J is TRBJ2-3 and V is TRBV7-9; 9 bases line up with TRBD1. The germline CDR1 and CDR2 sequences are SEHNR and FQNEAQ (reference sequence). The CDR3 contains 15 residues. The V and J ends lost 3 bases and 0 bases, in that order; junction bases with no gene match: 1. The CDR3 DNA reads as TGTGCCAGCAGCTTTGGGACAGGGAGCACAGATACGCAGTATTTT. This sequence encodes CASSFGTGSTDTQYF.

The V gene is TRBV4-3, the J gene TRBJ2-7, with 12 bases that match TRBD2. V lost 3 bases to trimming and J lost 5 bases; unmatched junction nucleotides: 2. The CDR3 contains 14 residues. Germline V gives CDR1 LGHNA, CDR2 YSLEER. CDR3 region: CASSQGLAGNEQYF. DNA for the CDR3: TGCGCCAGCAGCCAGGGACTAGCGGGCAACGAGCAGTACTTC.